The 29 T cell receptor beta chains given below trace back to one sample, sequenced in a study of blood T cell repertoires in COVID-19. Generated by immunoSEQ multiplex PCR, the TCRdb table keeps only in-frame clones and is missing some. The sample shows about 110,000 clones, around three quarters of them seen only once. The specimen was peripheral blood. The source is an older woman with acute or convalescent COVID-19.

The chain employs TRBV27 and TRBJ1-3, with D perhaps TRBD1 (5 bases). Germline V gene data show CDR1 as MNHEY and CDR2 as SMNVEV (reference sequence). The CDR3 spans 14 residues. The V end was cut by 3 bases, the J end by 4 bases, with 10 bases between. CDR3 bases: TGTGCCAGCAGTTTGGCGGGACCCGGAAACACCATATATTTT. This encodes CASSLAGPGNTIYF.

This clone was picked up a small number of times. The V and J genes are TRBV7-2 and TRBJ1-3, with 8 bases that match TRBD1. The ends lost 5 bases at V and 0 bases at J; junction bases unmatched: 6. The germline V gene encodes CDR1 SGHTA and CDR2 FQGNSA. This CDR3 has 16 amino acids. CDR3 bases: TGTGCCAGCAGCGCAGGGACAGGACACTCTGGAAACACCATATATTTT. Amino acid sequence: CASSAGTGHSGNTIYF.

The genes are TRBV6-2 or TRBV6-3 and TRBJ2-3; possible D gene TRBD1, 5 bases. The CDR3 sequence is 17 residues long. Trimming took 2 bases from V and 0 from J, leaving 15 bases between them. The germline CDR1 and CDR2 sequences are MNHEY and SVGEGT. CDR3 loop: CASSYRRGQTSTDTQYF. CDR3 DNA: TGTGCCAGCAGTTACAGAAGGGGCCAAACTAGCACAGATACGCAGTATTTT.

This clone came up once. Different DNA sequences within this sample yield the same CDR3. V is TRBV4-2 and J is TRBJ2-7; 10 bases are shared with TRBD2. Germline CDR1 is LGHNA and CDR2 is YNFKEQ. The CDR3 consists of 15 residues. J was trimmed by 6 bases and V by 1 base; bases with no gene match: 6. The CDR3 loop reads CASSQAGTSVGEQYF. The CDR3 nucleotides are TGTGCCAGCAGCCAAGCCGGGACTAGCGTCGGCGAGCAGTACTTC.

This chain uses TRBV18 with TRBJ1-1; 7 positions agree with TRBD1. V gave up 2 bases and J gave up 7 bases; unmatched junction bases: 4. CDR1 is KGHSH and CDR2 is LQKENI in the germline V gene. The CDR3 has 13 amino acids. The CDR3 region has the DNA TGTGCCAGCTCACCAGACAGGGAAAATGAAGCTTTCTTT. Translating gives CASSPDRENEAFF.

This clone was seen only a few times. The CDR3 region has the DNA TGTGCCAGCAGCCCTAAGGATACGCAGTATTTT. Its protein product is CASSPKDTQYF. V usage is TRBV7-2 and J usage is TRBJ2-3; no reliable D call. V shed 5 bases and J shed 6 bases, with 6 bases lying between them. This CDR3 region has 11 residues. Germline V lookup: CDR1 SGHTA, CDR2 FQGNSA.

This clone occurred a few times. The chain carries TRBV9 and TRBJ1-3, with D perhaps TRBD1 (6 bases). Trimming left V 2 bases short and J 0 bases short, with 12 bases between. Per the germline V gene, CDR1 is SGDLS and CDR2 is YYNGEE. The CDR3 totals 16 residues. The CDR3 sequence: CASSVGQLSSGNTIYF. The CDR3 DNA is TGTGCCAGCAGCGTCGGACAGCTGAGCTCTGGAAACACCATATATTTT.

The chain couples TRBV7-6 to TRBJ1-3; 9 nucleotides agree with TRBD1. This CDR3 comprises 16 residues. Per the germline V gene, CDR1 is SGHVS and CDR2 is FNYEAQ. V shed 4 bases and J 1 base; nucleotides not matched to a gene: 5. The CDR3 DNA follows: TGTGCCAGCAGCTGGGACAGGGATCAATCTGGAAACACCATATATTTT. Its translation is CASSWDRDQSGNTIYF.

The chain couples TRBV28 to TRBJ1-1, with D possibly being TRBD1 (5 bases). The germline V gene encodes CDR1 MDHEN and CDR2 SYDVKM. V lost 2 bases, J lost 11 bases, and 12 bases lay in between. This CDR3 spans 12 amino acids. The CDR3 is CASSLAGLGAFF. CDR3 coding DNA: TGTGCCAGCAGTTTAGCAGGGCTAGGGGCTTTCTTT.

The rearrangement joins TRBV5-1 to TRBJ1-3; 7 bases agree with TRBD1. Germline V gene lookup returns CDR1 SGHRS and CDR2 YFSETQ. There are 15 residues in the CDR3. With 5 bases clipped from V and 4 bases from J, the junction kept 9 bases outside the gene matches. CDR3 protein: CASRSEGAGGNTIYF. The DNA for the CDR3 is TGCGCCAGCAGGTCGGAGGGGGCCGGAGGAAACACCATATATTTT. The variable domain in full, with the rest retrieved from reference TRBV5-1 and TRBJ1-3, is KAGVTQTPRYLIKTRGQQVTLSCSPISGHRSVSWYQQTPGQGLQFLFEYFSETQRNKGNFPGRFSGRQFSNSRSEMNVSTLELGDSALYLCASRSEGAGGNTIYFGEGSWLTVV.

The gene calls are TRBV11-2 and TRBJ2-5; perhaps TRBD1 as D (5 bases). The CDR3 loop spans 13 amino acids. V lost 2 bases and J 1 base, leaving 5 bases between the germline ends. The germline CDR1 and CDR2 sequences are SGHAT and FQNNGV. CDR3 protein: CASSLQGQETQYF. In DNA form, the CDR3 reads TGTGCCAGCAGCTTACAGGGCCAAGAGACCCAGTACTTC. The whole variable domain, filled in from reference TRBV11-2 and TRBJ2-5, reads EAGVAQSPRYKIIEKRQSVAFWCNPISGHATLYWYQQILGQGPKLLIQFQNNGVVDDSQLPKDRFSAERLKGVDSTLKIQPAKLEDSAVYLCASSLQGQETQYFGPGTRLLVL.

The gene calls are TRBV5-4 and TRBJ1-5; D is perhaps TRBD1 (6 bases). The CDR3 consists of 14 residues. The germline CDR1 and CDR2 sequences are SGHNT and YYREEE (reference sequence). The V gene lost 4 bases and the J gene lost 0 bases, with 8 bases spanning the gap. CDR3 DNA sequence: TGTGCCAGCAGCCTACAGGGTAGCAATCAGCCCCAGCATTTT. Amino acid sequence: CASSLQGSNQPQHF. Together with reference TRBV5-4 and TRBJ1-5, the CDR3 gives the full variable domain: ETGVTQSPTHLIKTRGQQVTLRCSSQSGHNTVSWYQQALGQGPQFIFQYYREEENGRGNFPPRFSGLQFPNYSSELNVNALELDDSALYLCASSLQGSNQPQHFGDGTRLSIL.

CDR3 coding DNA: TGTGCCAGCAGCCCCTTCCGGGGACAGCTCTACAATGAGCAGTTCTTC. Translating it yields CASSPFRGQLYNEQFF. V usage is TRBV3-1 (or the pseudogene TRBV3-2) and J usage is TRBJ2-1, with TRBD1 identical over 7 bases. This CDR3 region has 16 residues. V trimming: 4 bases; J trimming: 3 bases; junction bases outside the gene matches: 9. Germline V gene lookup returns CDR1 LGHDT and CDR2 YNNKEL (reference sequence).

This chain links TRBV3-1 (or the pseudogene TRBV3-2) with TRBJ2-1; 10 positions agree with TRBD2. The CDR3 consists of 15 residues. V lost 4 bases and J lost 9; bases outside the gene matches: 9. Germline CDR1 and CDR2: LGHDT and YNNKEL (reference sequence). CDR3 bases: TGTGCCAGCAGCCCCGTGGGAGCGGGGGGGTTTGAGCAGTTCTTC. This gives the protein CASSPVGAGGFEQFF.

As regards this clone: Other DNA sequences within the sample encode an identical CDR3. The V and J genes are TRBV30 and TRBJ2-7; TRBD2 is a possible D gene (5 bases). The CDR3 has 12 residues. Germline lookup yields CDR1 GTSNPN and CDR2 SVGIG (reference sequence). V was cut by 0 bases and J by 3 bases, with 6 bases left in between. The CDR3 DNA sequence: TGTGCCTGGAGTGTTGGAGGCTACGAGCAGTACTTC. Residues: CAWSVGGYEQYF.

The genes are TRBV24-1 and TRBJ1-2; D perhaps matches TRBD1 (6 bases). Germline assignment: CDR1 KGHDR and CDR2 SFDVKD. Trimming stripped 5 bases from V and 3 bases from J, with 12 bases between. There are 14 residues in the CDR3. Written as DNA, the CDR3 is TGTGCCACCAGTGTCGGGGGGCACGACTATGGCTACACCTTC. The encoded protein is CATSVGGHDYGYTF.

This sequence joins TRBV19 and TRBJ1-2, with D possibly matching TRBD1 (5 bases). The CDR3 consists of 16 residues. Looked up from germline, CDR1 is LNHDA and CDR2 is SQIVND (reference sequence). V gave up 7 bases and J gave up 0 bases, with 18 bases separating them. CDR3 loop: CASTQGRRTTNYGYTF. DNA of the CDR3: TGTGCCAGTACCCAGGGTCGAAGGACTACTAACTATGGCTACACCTTC. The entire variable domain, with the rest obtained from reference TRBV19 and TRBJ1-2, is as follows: DGGITQSPKYLFRKEGQNVTLSCEQNLNHDAMYWYRQDPGQGLRLIYYSQIVNDFQKGDIAEGYSVSREKKESFPLTVTSAQKNPTAFYLCASTQGRRTTNYGYTFGSGTRLTVV.

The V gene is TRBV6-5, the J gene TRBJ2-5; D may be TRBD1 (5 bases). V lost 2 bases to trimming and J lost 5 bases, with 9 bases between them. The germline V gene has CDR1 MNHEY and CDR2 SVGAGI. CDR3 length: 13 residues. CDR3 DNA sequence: TGTGCCAGCAGTTACGAAGCAGGGGAGACCCAGTACTTC. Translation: CASSYEAGETQYF.

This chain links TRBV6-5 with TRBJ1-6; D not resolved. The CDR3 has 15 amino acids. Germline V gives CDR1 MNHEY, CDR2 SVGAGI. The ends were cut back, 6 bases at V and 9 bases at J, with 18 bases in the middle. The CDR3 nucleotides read TGTGCCAGCAGGAGGGATCCATCCGGGATTTCACCCCTCCACTTT. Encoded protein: CASRRDPSGISPLHF.

In nucleotides, the CDR3 is TGTGCCAGTAGTCCCCAGGGGGGACAGGGGTCTGGCTACACCTTC. Amino acids: CASSPQGGQGSGYTF. The gene calls are TRBV19 and TRBJ1-2; the match to TRBD1 covers 10 bases. With 5 bases clipped from V and 7 bases from J, the junction kept 10 bases outside the gene matches. The germline CDR1 and CDR2 sequences are LNHDA and SQIVND (reference sequence). This CDR3 is built from 15 residues.

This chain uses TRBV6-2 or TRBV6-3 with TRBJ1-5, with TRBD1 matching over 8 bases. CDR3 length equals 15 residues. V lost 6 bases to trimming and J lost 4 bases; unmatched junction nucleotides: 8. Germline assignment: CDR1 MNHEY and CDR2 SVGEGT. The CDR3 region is CASSLRTGLNQPQHF. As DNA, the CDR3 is TGTGCCAGCAGCCTTCGGACAGGGCTGAATCAGCCCCAGCATTTT.

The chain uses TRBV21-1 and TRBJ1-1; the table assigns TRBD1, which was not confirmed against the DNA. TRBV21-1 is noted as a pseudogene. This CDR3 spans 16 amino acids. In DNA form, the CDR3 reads TGTGCCAGCAGCAGAGTAAACAGGGAAATTTCCACTGAAGCTTTCTTT. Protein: CASSRVNREISTEAFF.

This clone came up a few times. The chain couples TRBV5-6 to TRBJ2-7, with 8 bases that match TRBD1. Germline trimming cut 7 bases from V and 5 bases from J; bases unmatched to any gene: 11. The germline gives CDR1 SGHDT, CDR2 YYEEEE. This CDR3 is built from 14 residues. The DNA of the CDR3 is TGTGCCAGCCTCAAGACAGGGGTGGAAGACGAGCAGTACTTC. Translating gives CASLKTGVEDEQYF.

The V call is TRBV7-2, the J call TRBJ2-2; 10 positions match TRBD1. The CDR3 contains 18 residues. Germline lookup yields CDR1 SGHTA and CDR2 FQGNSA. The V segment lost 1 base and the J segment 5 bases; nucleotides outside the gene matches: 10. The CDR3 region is CASSLGLWDRGRTGELFF. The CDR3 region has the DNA TGTGCCAGCAGCTTAGGGCTCTGGGACAGGGGTCGGACCGGGGAGCTGTTTTTT.

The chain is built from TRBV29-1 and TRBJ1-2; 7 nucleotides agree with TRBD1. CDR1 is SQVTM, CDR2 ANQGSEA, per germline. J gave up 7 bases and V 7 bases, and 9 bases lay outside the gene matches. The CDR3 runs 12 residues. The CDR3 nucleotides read TGCAGCGGTACACAGGGGTTGGGTGGCTACACCTTC. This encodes CSGTQGLGGYTF.

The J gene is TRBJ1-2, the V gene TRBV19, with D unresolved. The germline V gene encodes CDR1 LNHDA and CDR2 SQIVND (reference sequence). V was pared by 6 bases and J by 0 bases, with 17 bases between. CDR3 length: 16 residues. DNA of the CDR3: TGTGCCAGTAGCCTCTCCGGGATCTTAGCTAACTATGGCTACACCTTC. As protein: CASSLSGILANYGYTF.

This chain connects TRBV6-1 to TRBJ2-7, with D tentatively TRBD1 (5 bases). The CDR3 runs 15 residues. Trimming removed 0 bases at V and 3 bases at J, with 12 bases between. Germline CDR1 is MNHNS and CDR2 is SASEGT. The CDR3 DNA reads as TGTGCCAGCAGTGAAGCTCCAGGGTTAGGCTACGAGCAGTACTTC. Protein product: CASSEAPGLGYEQYF.

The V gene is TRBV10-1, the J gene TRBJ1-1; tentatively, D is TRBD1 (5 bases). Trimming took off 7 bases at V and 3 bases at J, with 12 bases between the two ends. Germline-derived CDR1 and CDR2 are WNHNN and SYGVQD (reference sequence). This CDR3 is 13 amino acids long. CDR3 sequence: CASTISGHTEAFF. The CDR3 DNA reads TGCGCCAGCACAATTTCAGGGCACACTGAAGCTTTCTTT.

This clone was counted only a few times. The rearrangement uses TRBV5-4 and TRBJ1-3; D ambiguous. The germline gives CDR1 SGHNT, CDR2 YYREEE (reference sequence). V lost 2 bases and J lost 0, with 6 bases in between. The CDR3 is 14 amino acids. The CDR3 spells CASSFSNSGNTIYF. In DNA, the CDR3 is TGTGCCAGCAGCTTTAGTAACTCTGGAAACACCATATATTTT.